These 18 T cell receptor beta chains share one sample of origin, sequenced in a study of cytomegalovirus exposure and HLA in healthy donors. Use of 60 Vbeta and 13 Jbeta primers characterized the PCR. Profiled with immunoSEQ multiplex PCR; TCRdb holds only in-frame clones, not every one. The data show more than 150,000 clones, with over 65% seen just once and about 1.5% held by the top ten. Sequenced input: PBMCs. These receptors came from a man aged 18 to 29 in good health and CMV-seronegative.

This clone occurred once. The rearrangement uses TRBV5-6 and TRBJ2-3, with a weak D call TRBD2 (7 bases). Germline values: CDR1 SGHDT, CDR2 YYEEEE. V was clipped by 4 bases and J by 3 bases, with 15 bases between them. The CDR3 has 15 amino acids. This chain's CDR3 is CASSPRGGVTDTQYF. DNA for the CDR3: TGTGCCAGCAGCCCGAGGGGGGGCGTAACAGATACGCAGTATTTT.

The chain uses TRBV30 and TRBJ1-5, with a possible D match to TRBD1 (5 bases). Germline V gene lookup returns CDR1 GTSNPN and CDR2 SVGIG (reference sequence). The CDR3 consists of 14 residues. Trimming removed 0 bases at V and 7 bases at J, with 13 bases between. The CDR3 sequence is CAWSVRTLGQPQHF. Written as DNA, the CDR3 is TGTGCCTGGAGTGTACGGACACTGGGGCAGCCCCAGCATTTT.

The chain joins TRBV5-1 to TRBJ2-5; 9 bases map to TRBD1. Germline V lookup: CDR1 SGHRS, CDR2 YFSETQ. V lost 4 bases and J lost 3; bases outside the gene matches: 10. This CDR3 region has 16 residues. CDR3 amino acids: CASSRDPGTGKETQYF. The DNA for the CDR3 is TGCGCCAGCAGCAGAGACCCCGGGACAGGGAAAGAGACCCAGTACTTC.

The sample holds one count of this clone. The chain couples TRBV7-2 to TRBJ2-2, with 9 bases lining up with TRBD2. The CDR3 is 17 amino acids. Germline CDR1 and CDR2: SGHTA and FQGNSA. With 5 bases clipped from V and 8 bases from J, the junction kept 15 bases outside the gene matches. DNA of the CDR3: TGTGCCAGCAGCCGAGAAAGGGCGGGGGGGCCTGGAGGGGAGCTGTTTTTT. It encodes CASSRERAGGPGGELFF. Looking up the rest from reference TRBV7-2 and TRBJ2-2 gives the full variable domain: GAGVSQSPSNKVTEKGKDVELRCDPISGHTALYWYRQSLGQGLEFLIYFQGNSAPDKSGLPSDRFSAERTGGSVSTLTIQRTQQEDSAVYLCASSRERAGGPGGELFFGEGSRLTVL.

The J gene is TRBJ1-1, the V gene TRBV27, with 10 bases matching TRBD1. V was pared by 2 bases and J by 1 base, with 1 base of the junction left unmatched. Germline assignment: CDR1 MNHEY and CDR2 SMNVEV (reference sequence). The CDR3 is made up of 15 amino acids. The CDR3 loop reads CASSLRQGANTEAFF. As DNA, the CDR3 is TGTGCCAGCAGTTTAAGACAGGGGGCGAACACTGAAGCTTTCTTT.

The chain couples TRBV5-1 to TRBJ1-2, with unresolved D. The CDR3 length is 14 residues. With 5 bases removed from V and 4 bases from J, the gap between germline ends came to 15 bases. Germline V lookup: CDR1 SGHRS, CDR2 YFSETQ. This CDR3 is CASRVGEQSYGYTF. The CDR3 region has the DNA TGCGCCAGCAGGGTCGGGGAACAGAGCTATGGCTACACCTTC.

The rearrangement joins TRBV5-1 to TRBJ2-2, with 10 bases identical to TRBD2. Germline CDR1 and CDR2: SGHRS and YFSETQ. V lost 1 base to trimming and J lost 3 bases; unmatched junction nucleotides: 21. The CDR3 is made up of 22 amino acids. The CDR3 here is CASSLPYQHRLAGEADTGELFF. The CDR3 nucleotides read TGCGCCAGCAGCTTGCCCTATCAACATCGGCTAGCGGGAGAGGCGGACACCGGGGAGCTGTTTTTT.

CDR3: CATRGRNTGELFF. The CDR3 bases are TGTGCCACCCGGGGGAGAAACACCGGGGAGCTGTTTTTT. The chain combines TRBV7-2 with TRBJ2-2, with TRBD2 as a possible D gene (6 bases). Germline V gene sequence: CDR1 SGHTA, CDR2 FQGNSA. The CDR3 consists of 13 residues. V lost 10 bases and J lost 2, with 11 bases in between.

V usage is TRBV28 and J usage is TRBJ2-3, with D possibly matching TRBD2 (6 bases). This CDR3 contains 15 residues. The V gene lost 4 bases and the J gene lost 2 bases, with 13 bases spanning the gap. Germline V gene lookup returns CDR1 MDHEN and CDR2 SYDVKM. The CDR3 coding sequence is TGTGCCAGCAGTTCCCCGGTAGCGGCCACAGATACGCAGTATTTT. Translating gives CASSSPVAATDTQYF.

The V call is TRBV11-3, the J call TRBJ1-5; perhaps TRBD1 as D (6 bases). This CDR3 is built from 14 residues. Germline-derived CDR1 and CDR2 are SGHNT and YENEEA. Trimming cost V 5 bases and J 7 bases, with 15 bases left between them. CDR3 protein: CASSLRGSNQPQHF. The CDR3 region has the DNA TGTGCCAGCAGCCTCAGGGGATCGAACCAGCCCCAGCATTTT.

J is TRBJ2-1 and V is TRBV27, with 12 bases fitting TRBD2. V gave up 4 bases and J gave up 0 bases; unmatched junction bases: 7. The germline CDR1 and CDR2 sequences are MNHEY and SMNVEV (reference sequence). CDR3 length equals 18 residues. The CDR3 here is CASSSGLAGLDSYNEQFF. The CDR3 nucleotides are TGTGCCAGCAGTTCCGGACTAGCGGGATTGGACTCCTACAATGAGCAGTTCTTC.

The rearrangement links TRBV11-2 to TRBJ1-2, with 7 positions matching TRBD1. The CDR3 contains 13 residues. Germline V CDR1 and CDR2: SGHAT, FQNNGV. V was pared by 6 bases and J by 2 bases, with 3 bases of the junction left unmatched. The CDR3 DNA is TGTGCCAGCAGTGGCAGGGGGAACTATGGCTACACCTTC. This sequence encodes CASSGRGNYGYTF.

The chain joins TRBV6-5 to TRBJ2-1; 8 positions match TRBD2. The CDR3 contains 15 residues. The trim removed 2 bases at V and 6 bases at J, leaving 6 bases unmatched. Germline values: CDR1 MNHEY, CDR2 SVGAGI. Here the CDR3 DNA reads TGTGCCAGCAGTTACGGAGCGGGAGTTCTCAATGAGCAGTTCTTC. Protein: CASSYGAGVLNEQFF.

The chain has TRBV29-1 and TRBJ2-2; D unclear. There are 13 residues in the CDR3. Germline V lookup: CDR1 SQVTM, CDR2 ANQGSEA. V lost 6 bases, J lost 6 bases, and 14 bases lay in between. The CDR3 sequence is CSVGDKVAGELFF. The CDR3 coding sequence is TGCAGCGTGGGTGACAAGGTGGCCGGGGAGCTGTTTTTT.

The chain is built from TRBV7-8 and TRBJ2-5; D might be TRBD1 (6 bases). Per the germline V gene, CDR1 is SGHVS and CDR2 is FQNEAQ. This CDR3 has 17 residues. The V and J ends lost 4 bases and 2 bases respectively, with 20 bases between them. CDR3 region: CASSSLQTDRNQETQYF. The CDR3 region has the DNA TGTGCCAGCAGCTCCCTCCAGACCGACAGGAATCAAGAGACCCAGTACTTC.

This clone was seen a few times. This CDR3 reads CASGAGGLQGDTQYF. The CDR3 nucleotides read TGTGCCAGCGGAGCGGGGGGGTTACAGGGGGATACGCAGTATTTT. The chain is built from TRBV7-8 and TRBJ2-3, with 10 positions matching TRBD2. Germline V gene data show CDR1 as SGHVS and CDR2 as FQNEAQ. Unmatched junction bases numbered 11, after V lost 8 bases and J lost 6 bases. CDR3 length: 15 amino acids. The whole variable domain, remainder taken from reference TRBV7-8 and TRBJ2-3, is GAGVSQSPRYKVAKRGQDVALRCDPISGHVSLFWYQQALGQGPEFLTYFQNEAQLDKSGLPSDRFFAERPEGSVSTLKIQRTQQEDSAVYLCASGAGGLQGDTQYFGPGTRLTVL.

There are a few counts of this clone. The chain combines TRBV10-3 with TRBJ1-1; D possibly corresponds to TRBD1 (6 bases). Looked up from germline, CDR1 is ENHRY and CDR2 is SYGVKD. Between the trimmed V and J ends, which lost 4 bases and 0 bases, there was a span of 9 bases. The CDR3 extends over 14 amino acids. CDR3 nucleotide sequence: TGTGCCATCAGTGGGGGGGGCATGAACACTGAAGCTTTCTTT. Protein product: CAISGGGMNTEAFF.

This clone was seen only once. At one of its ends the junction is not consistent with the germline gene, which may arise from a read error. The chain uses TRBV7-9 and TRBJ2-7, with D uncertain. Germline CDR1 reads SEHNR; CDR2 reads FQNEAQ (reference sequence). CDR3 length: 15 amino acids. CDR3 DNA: TGTTCCAGCAGCTCCGACATTAAGAGCTCCTACGAGCAGTACTTC. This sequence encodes CSSSSDIKSSYEQYF.